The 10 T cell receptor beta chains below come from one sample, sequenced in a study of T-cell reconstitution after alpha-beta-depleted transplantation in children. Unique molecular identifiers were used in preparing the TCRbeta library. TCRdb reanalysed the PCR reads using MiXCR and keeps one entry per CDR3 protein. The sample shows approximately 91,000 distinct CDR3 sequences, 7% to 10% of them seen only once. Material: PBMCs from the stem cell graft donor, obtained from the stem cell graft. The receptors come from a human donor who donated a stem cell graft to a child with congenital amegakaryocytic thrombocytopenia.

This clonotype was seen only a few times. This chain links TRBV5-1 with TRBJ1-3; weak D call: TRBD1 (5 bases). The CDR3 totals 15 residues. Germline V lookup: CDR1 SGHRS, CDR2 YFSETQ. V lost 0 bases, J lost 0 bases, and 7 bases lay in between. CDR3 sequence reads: CASSLGQFSGNTIYF. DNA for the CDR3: TGCGCCAGCAGCTTGGGACAGTTCTCTGGAAACACCATATATTTT.

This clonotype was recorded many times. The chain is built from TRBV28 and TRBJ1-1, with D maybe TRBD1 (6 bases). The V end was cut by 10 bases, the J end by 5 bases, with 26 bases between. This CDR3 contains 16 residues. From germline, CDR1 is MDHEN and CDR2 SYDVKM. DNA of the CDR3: TGTGCCACCACAGCCCTGGCTAGGGGGAGAAGAACTGAAGCTTTCTTT. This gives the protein CATTALARGRRTEAFF.

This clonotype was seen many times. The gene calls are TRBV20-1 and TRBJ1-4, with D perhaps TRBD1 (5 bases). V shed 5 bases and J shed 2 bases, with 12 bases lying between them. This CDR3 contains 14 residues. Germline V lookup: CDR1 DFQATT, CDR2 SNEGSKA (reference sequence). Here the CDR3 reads CSALPGRTNEKLFF. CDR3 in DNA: TGCAGTGCTCTACCGGGACGGACTAATGAAAAACTGTTTTTT.

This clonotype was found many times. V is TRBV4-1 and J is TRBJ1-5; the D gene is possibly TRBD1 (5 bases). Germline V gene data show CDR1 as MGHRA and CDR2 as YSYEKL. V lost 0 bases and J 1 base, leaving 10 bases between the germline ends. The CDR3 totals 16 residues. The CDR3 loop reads CASSQDGGLSNQPQHF. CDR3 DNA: TGCGCCAGCAGCCAAGATGGGGGGTTAAGCAATCAGCCCCAGCATTTT.

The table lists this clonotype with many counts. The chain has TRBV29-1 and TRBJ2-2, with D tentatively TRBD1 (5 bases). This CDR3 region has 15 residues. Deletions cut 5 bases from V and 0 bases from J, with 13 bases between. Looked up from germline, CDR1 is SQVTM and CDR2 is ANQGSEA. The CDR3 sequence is CSVPRTPANTGELFF. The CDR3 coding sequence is TGCAGCGTTCCCCGGACACCCGCGAACACCGGGGAGCTGTTTTTT.

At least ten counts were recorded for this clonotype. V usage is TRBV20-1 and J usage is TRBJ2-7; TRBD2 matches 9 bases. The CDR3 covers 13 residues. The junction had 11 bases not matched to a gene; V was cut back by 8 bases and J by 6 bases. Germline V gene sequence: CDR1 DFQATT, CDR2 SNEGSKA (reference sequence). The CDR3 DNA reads TGCAGTTCTACCGGGACTAGCTCGTTCGAGCAGTACTTC. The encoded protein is CSSTGTSSFEQYF.

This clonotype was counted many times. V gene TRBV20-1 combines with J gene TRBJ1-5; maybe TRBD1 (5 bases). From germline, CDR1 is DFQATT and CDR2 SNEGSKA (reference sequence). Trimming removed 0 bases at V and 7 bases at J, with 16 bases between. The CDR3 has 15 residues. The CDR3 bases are TGCAGTGCTAGAGATTCGGCAGGGCTAAGGCAGCCCCAGCATTTT. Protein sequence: CSARDSAGLRQPQHF.

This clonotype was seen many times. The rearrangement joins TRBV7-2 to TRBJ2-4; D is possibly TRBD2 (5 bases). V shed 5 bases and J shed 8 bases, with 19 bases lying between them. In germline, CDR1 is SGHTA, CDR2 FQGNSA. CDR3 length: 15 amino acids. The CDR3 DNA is TGTGCCAGCAGCCTCCCCGTCGGGGAATGGGACATTCAGTACTTC. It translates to CASSLPVGEWDIQYF.

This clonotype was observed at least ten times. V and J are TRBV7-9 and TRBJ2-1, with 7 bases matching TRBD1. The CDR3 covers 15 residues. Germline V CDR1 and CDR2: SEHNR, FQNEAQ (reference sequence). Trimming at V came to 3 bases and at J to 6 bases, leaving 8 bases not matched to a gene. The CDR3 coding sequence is TGTGCCAGCAGCTTTACGAGGGGGCCCCCCAATGAGCAGTTCTTC. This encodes CASSFTRGPPNEQFF.

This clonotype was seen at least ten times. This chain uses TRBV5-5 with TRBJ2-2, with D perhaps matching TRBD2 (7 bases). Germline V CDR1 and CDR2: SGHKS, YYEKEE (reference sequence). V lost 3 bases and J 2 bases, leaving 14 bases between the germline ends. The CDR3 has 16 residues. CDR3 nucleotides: TGTGCCAGCAGCTGGGGAGGGGGAAGAAACACCGGGGAGCTGTTTTTT. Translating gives CASSWGGGRNTGELFF.